These T cell receptor beta chains were read from a single sample in a study of blood T cell repertoires in COVID-19. Profiling relied on immunoSEQ multiplex PCR, and the TCRdb table lists in-frame clones only, not all of them. This table has about 43,000 clones, around 85% appearing once. The sample comprised peripheral blood. The receptor set was obtained from a human donor in a cohort sampled during active COVID-19. Each CDR3 is given with its conserved first and last residue. Fields, in order: CDR3 length, J gene, D gene, V gene, clone size, CDR3 DNA, CDR3 protein. D genes are given only for firm matches. The size field is filled for only some rows; it gives once, few, many or a size class.

cdr3_length: 16; j_call: TRBJ2-7; d_call: TRBD1; v_call: TRBV7-2; clone_size: .; cdr3_nt: TGTGCCAGCAGCTTAGATCAGGGGACAGGGGGGCGCGAGCAGTACTTC; cdr3_aa: CASSLDQGTGGREQYF
cdr3_length: 16; j_call: TRBJ2-5; d_call: TRBD1; v_call: TRBV5-5; clone_size: .; cdr3_nt: TGTGCCAGCAGCTTGGCCGGGACAGGGGGCGGAGAGACCCAGTACTTC; cdr3_aa: CASSLAGTGGGETQYF
cdr3_length: 13; j_call: TRBJ2-2; d_call: .; v_call: TRBV19; clone_size: .; cdr3_nt: TGTGCCAGTAGGCGGGGCAGGCCCGGGGAGCTGTTTTTT; cdr3_aa: CASRRGRPGELFF
cdr3_length: 15; j_call: TRBJ2-1; d_call: .; v_call: TRBV9; clone_size: .; cdr3_nt: TGTGCCAGCAGCGTAGCAGGGGGGCTAGCGCATGAGCAGTTCTTC; cdr3_aa: CASSVAGGLAHEQFF
cdr3_length: 14; j_call: TRBJ1-6; d_call: .; v_call: TRBV3-1/TRBV3-2; clone_size: .; cdr3_nt: TGTGCCAGCAGCCAAGAAACAGGAAACTCACCCCTCCACTTT; cdr3_aa: CASSQETGNSPLHF
cdr3_length: 15; j_call: TRBJ1-5; d_call: .; v_call: TRBV30; clone_size: once; cdr3_nt: TGTGCCTGGAGGGCCGGGACAAATAGCAATCAGCCCCAGCATTTT; cdr3_aa: CAWRAGTNSNQPQHF
cdr3_length: 16; j_call: TRBJ1-3; d_call: TRBD1; v_call: TRBV6-5; clone_size: once; cdr3_nt: TGTGCCAGCAGTTACTCGGGACAGGCCTCTGGAAACACCATATATTTT; cdr3_aa: CASSYSGQASGNTIYF
cdr3_length: 13; j_call: TRBJ2-3; d_call: .; v_call: TRBV6-2/TRBV6-3; clone_size: .; cdr3_nt: TGTGCCAGCAGCCGTATCAGGGATGCTACGCAGTATTTT; cdr3_aa: CASSRIRDATQYF
cdr3_length: 17; j_call: TRBJ1-1; d_call: .; v_call: TRBV13; clone_size: .; cdr3_nt: TGTGCCAGCAGCTCCCTCAGGGGAGGGGAGGCGAACACTGAAGCTTTCTTT; cdr3_aa: CASSSLRGGEANTEAFF
cdr3_length: 12; j_call: TRBJ2-4; d_call: .; v_call: TRBV10-3; clone_size: .; cdr3_nt: TGTGCCATCAGGGCGGACAGTGACATTCAGTACTTC; cdr3_aa: CAIRADSDIQYF
cdr3_length: 16; j_call: TRBJ1-1; d_call: TRBD1; v_call: TRBV19; clone_size: .; cdr3_nt: TGTGCCAGTAGTATAGATCACGACAGGGTGAACACTGAAGCTTTCTTT; cdr3_aa: CASSIDHDRVNTEAFF
cdr3_length: 16; j_call: TRBJ2-2; d_call: .; v_call: TRBV7-2; clone_size: .; cdr3_nt: TGTGCCAGCAGATCAGGGAGGACAACGAACACCGGGGAGCTGTTTTTT; cdr3_aa: CASRSGRTTNTGELFF
cdr3_length: 15; j_call: TRBJ2-1; d_call: TRBD2; v_call: TRBV7-8; clone_size: .; cdr3_nt: TGTGCCAGCAGCTCACTAGCGGGGGGTCGCAATGAGCAGTTCTTC; cdr3_aa: CASSSLAGGRNEQFF
cdr3_length: 14; j_call: TRBJ2-7; d_call: .; v_call: TRBV7-9; clone_size: few; cdr3_nt: TGTGCCAGCAGCTTACGGCAGGATGCCTACGAGCAGTACTTC; cdr3_aa: CASSLRQDAYEQYF
cdr3_length: 14; j_call: TRBJ1-2; d_call: .; v_call: TRBV18; clone_size: .; cdr3_nt: TGTGCCAGCTCACCATCTACAGGGTTGAGTGGCTACACCTTC; cdr3_aa: CASSPSTGLSGYTF
cdr3_length: 15; j_call: TRBJ1-6; d_call: TRBD1; v_call: TRBV2; clone_size: .; cdr3_nt: TGTGCCAGCAGTGATCGGGGAAGGGGGCGCTTACCCCTCCACTTT; cdr3_aa: CASSDRGRGRLPLHF
cdr3_length: 12; j_call: TRBJ1-1; d_call: .; v_call: TRBV3-1/TRBV3-2; clone_size: .; cdr3_nt: TGTGCCAGCAGCCGACCGGAGGGGGAAGCTTTCTTT; cdr3_aa: CASSRPEGEAFF
cdr3_length: 18; j_call: TRBJ1-2; d_call: .; v_call: TRBV30; clone_size: .; cdr3_nt: TGTGCCTGGGCCAACCGATGGGACACCTATGCCCTTAACTATGGCTACACCTTC; cdr3_aa: CAWANRWDTYALNYGYTF
cdr3_length: 14; j_call: TRBJ2-1; d_call: .; v_call: TRBV5-8; clone_size: .; cdr3_nt: TGTGCCAGCTGGGGGCTTGGCTCCTACAATGAGCAGTTCTTC; cdr3_aa: CASWGLGSYNEQFF
cdr3_length: 13; j_call: TRBJ1-3; d_call: .; v_call: TRBV6-5; clone_size: .; cdr3_nt: TGTGCCAGCAGCCGGGACATGGGAAACACCATATATTTT; cdr3_aa: CASSRDMGNTIYF
cdr3_length: 13; j_call: TRBJ2-1; d_call: .; v_call: TRBV2; clone_size: .; cdr3_nt: TGTGCCAGCAGTGGGGAAGGGGTCAATGAGCAGTTCTTC; cdr3_aa: CASSGEGVNEQFF
cdr3_length: 15; j_call: TRBJ2-1; d_call: .; v_call: TRBV5-4; clone_size: .; cdr3_nt: TGTGCCAGCAGCCGACAGGCCTCCTGGGGCAATGAGCAGTTCTTC; cdr3_aa: CASSRQASWGNEQFF
cdr3_length: 14; j_call: TRBJ1-1; d_call: TRBD1; v_call: TRBV13; clone_size: .; cdr3_nt: TGTGCCAGCAGCTTCACAGGGGCCGTCACTGAAGCTTTCTTT; cdr3_aa: CASSFTGAVTEAFF
cdr3_length: 18; j_call: TRBJ2-7; d_call: .; v_call: TRBV21-1; clone_size: .; cdr3_nt: TGTGCCAGCAGCAAACCTCGTAAGGACAGGAGAACCTATTACGAGCAGTACTTC; cdr3_aa: CASSKPRKDRRTYYEQYF
cdr3_length: 14; j_call: TRBJ1-1; d_call: .; v_call: TRBV19; clone_size: .; cdr3_nt: TGTGCCAGTCTGGGGGGGGCGGGCAACACTGAAGCTTTCTTT; cdr3_aa: CASLGGAGNTEAFF
cdr3_length: 14; j_call: TRBJ2-5; d_call: .; v_call: TRBV12-5; clone_size: .; cdr3_nt: TGTGCTAGTGGTTCCAGGAGCGGTCAAGAGACCCAGTACTTC; cdr3_aa: CASGSRSGQETQYF
cdr3_length: 19; j_call: TRBJ2-1; d_call: TRBD2; v_call: TRBV19; clone_size: .; cdr3_nt: TGTGCCAGTAGTATAACTACAGCGGGGGCGCTTGGGCTGGAGAATGAGCAGTTCTTC; cdr3_aa: CASSITTAGALGLENEQFF
cdr3_length: 15; j_call: TRBJ1-3; d_call: .; v_call: TRBV7-6; clone_size: few; cdr3_nt: TGTGCCAGCAGCTTAGGCAGGTACTCTGGAAACACCATATATTTT; cdr3_aa: CASSLGRYSGNTIYF
cdr3_length: 14; j_call: TRBJ2-2; d_call: TRBD1; v_call: TRBV7-2; clone_size: .; cdr3_nt: TGTGCCAGCAGTGGACAGGGTTACACCGGGGAGCTGTTTTTT; cdr3_aa: CASSGQGYTGELFF
cdr3_length: 14; j_call: TRBJ1-2; d_call: .; v_call: TRBV5-1; clone_size: .; cdr3_nt: TGCGCCAGCAGCTTGGATGGGGCGGCTAATGGCTACACCTTC; cdr3_aa: CASSLDGAANGYTF
cdr3_length: 13; j_call: TRBJ2-7; d_call: TRBD1; v_call: TRBV18; clone_size: .; cdr3_nt: TGTGCCAGCTCACCAGGGACAGGGGAGGAGCAGTACTTC; cdr3_aa: CASSPGTGEEQYF
cdr3_length: 15; j_call: TRBJ2-3; d_call: TRBD2; v_call: TRBV5-6; clone_size: few; cdr3_nt: TGTGCCAGCAGTCGCCGCGGGGGGGCGACAGATACGCAGTATTTT; cdr3_aa: CASSRRGGATDTQYF
cdr3_length: 16; j_call: TRBJ2-2; d_call: .; v_call: TRBV12-2; clone_size: .; cdr3_nt: TGTGCAAGTCGCTTAGCTGGTCAGGGGCGGACCGGGGAGCTGTTTTTT; cdr3_aa: CASRLAGQGRTGELFF
cdr3_length: 14; j_call: TRBJ1-1; d_call: .; v_call: TRBV6-2/TRBV6-3; clone_size: .; cdr3_nt: TGTGCCAGCAGTTACTTTGGGGGGAGCACTGAAGCTTTCTTT; cdr3_aa: CASSYFGGSTEAFF
cdr3_length: 15; j_call: TRBJ1-1; d_call: .; v_call: TRBV4-1; clone_size: .; cdr3_nt: TGCGCCAGCAGCCAGCCCAGGCTCTCGAACACTGAAGCTTTCTTT; cdr3_aa: CASSQPRLSNTEAFF
cdr3_length: 15; j_call: TRBJ1-5; d_call: .; v_call: TRBV28; clone_size: .; cdr3_nt: TGTGCCAGCAGTCTGCCCGAGCATAGCAATCAGCCCCAGCATTTT; cdr3_aa: CASSLPEHSNQPQHF
cdr3_length: 13; j_call: TRBJ2-5; d_call: .; v_call: TRBV19; clone_size: .; cdr3_nt: TGTGCCAGTAGCCCATCAGGGTCCGAGACCCAGTACTTC; cdr3_aa: CASSPSGSETQYF
cdr3_length: 14; j_call: TRBJ1-1; d_call: .; v_call: TRBV18; clone_size: .; cdr3_nt: TGTGCCAGCTCACCACAGGGGCTGAACACTGAAGCTTTCTTT; cdr3_aa: CASSPQGLNTEAFF
cdr3_length: 16; j_call: TRBJ1-1; d_call: .; v_call: TRBV3-1/TRBV3-2; clone_size: .; cdr3_nt: TGTGCCAGCAGCCACGAAGCAGGTGCCATGAACACTGAAGCTTTCTTT; cdr3_aa: CASSHEAGAMNTEAFF
cdr3_length: 11; j_call: TRBJ1-2; d_call: .; v_call: TRBV9; clone_size: few; cdr3_nt: TGTGCCAGCAGGCAGAACTATGGCTACACCTTC; cdr3_aa: CASRQNYGYTF